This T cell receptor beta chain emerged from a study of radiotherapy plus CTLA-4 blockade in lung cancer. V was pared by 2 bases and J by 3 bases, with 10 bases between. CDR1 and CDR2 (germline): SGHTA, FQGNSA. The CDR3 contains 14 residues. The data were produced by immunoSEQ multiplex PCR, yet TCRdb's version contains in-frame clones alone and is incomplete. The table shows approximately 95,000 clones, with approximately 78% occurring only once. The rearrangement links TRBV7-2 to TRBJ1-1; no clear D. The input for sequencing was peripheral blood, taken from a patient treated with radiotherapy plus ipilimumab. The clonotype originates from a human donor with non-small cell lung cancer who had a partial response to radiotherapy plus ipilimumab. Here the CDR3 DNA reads TGTGCCAGCAGCTTATCGTCAGTATACACTGAAGCTTTCTTT. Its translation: CASSLSSVYTEAFF.